The 30 T cell receptor beta chains below were found in one sample sequenced in a study of cytomegalovirus exposure and HLA in healthy donors. PCR employed 60 Vbeta and 13 Jbeta primers. Only in-frame clones appear in the TCRdb table, and some are missing; sequencing was by immunoSEQ multiplex PCR. This sample has about 110,000 clones, with about 80% found just once. The sample comprised PBMCs. The receptors shown here come from a man in his thirties or forties in good health and CMV-seronegative.

V and J are TRBV6-1 and TRBJ2-1; TRBD1 matches 11 bases. CDR3 length: 14 amino acids. V dropped 8 bases and J dropped 6; count of bases not matched to a gene: 6. The germline V gene has CDR1 MNHNS and CDR2 SASEGT. The CDR3 sequence is CASETGTGGNEQFF. In nucleotides, the CDR3 is TGTGCCAGCGAGACCGGGACAGGGGGCAATGAGCAGTTCTTC.

The chain couples TRBV5-1 to TRBJ2-2; 9 nucleotides agree with TRBD2. The CDR3 consists of 18 residues. Germline V CDR1 and CDR2: SGHRS, YFSETQ. V lost 2 bases, J lost 4 bases, and 12 bases stayed unmatched. The CDR3 DNA sequence: TGCGCCAGCAGCTTTAGATCTAGCGGGACTCTCCGCACCGGGGAGCTGTTTTTT. Translation gives CASSFRSSGTLRTGELFF.

This clone was recorded once. The chain carries TRBV18 and TRBJ2-5; TRBD2 matches 12 bases. The J call may not be correct, given that the DNA end is closer to TRBJ2-7. CDR3 length equals 15 residues. The germline V gene has CDR1 KGHSH and CDR2 LQKENI. The CDR3 is CASSQTSGGSYEQYF. CDR3 DNA: TGTGCCAGCTCACAAACTAGCGGGGGGTCCTACGAGCAGTACTTC.

The rearrangement links TRBV28 to TRBJ1-1, with D perhaps matching TRBD1 (5 bases). There are 14 residues in the CDR3. Looked up from germline, CDR1 is MDHEN and CDR2 is SYDVKM. V was trimmed by 2 bases and J by 2 bases, leaving 9 bases between them. CDR3 in DNA: TGTGCCAGCAGTTTAACGACAGTTAACACTGAAGCTTTCTTT. This sequence encodes CASSLTTVNTEAFF.

In the case of this clone: Relative to the germline gene, one junction end is altered; a read error may explain this. Other DNA sequences within the sample encode an identical CDR3. The chain uses TRBV6-1 and TRBJ1-5, with 8 bases lining up with TRBD1. Germline CDR1 and CDR2: MNHNS and SASEGT. The CDR3 sequence is 16 residues long. CDR3 in amino acids: CASSEPWTGKDQPQHF. The CDR3 nucleotides read TGCGCCAGCAGTGAACCATGGACAGGGAAGGATCAGCCCCAGCATTTT.

The V call is TRBV4-1, the J call TRBJ1-2, with 8 bases that match TRBD1. The junction had 12 bases not matched to a gene; V was cut back by 4 bases and J by 8 bases. The CDR3 loop spans 15 amino acids. Germline loops: CDR1 MGHRA, CDR2 YSYEKL. CDR3 region: CASSRGQEIPLGYTF. CDR3 coding DNA: TGCGCCAGCAGCCGGGGACAGGAGATTCCTCTCGGCTACACCTTC.

The rearrangement links TRBV27 to TRBJ2-7; 7 bases fit TRBD1. J lost 6 bases, V lost 8 bases, and 13 bases had no gene match. CDR1 is MNHEY and CDR2 is SMNVEV in the germline V gene (reference sequence). This CDR3 has 14 amino acids. The CDR3 region is CASQPGQNKLEQYF. CDR3 coding DNA: TGTGCCAGCCAGCCGGGACAGAATAAACTCGAGCAGTACTTC.

The rearrangement uses TRBV7-9 and TRBJ2-5; D is uncertain. Trimming stripped 4 bases from V and 4 bases from J, with 10 bases between. The CDR3 has 13 residues. CDR1 is SEHNR and CDR2 is FQNEAQ in the germline V gene (reference sequence). Here the CDR3 reads CASSSMTGETQYF. The CDR3 nucleotides read TGTGCCAGCAGCTCCATGACGGGAGAGACCCAGTACTTC.

The chain is built from TRBV28 and TRBJ1-4; D call uncertain. The CDR3 runs 14 residues. V was shortened by 3 bases and J by 3 bases, with 8 bases between the two germline ends. Germline loops: CDR1 MDHEN, CDR2 SYDVKM. The CDR3 protein is CASSLGGANEKLFF. CDR3 nucleotides: TGTGCCAGCAGTTTGGGCGGGGCTAATGAAAAACTGTTTTTT.

The chain couples TRBV5-1 to TRBJ2-1; the D gene is possibly TRBD2 (5 bases). The CDR3 sequence is 14 residues long. The V gene lost 0 bases and the J gene lost 7 bases, with 11 bases spanning the gap. The germline CDR1 and CDR2 sequences are SGHRS and YFSETQ. The CDR3 loop reads CASSLAASFNEQFF. CDR3 nucleotides: TGCGCCAGCAGCTTGGCCGCTAGCTTTAATGAGCAGTTCTTC.

This clone appeared a few times. The chain recombines TRBV27 with TRBJ2-7; 11 bases fit TRBD2. The CDR3 has 14 amino acids. From germline, CDR1 is MNHEY and CDR2 SMNVEV (reference sequence). Unmatched junction bases numbered 5, after V lost 6 bases and J lost 4 bases. The CDR3 sequence is CASSLTSGGYEQYF. CDR3 bases: TGTGCCAGCAGCCTTACTAGCGGGGGTTACGAGCAGTACTTC.

This clone appeared a single time. The rearrangement joins TRBV15 to TRBJ2-7; 10 bases are shared with TRBD1. Germline V gene data show CDR1 as LNHNV and CDR2 as YYDKDF (reference sequence). CDR3 size: 16 residues. V was pared by 0 bases and J by 6 bases, with 8 bases of the junction left unmatched. CDR3 in DNA: TGTGCCACCAGCAGAGAGGGGACAGGGGTCGGGGTCGAGCAGTACTTC. Its protein product is CATSREGTGVGVEQYF. Looking up the rest from reference TRBV15 and TRBJ2-7 gives the full variable domain: DAMVIQNPRYQVTQFGKPVTLSCSQTLNHNVMYWYQQKSSQAPKLLFHYYDKDFNNEADTPDNFQSRRPNTSFCFLDIRSPGLGDTAMYLCATSREGTGVGVEQYFGPGTRLTVT.

In DNA form, the CDR3 reads TGTGCCAGCAGCTTAAGCCCGGGCGCGGGTGGCTACACCTTC. It codes for CASSLSPGAGGYTF. The V gene is TRBV7-8, the J gene TRBJ1-2; no reliable D call. V lost 2 bases and J lost 7, with 14 bases in between. There are 14 residues in the CDR3. CDR1 is SGHVS and CDR2 is FQNEAQ in the germline V gene.

The rearrangement links TRBV7-9 to TRBJ2-3, with TRBD2 matching 10 bases. Germline V gene sequence: CDR1 SEHNR, CDR2 FQNEAQ (reference sequence). CDR3 length: 17 amino acids. After removal of 1 base from V and 6 bases from J, the junction contained 10 bases not matched to a gene. The CDR3 spells CASSLGRLAGESDTQYF. The CDR3 nucleotides read TGTGCCAGCAGCTTAGGCAGGCTAGCGGGAGAGTCGGATACGCAGTATTTT.

This clone was picked up one time. The J gene is TRBJ1-5, the V gene TRBV28; D is perhaps TRBD1 (6 bases). V dropped 5 bases and J dropped 0 bases, with 11 bases sitting between them. Germline V gives CDR1 MDHEN, CDR2 SYDVKM. The CDR3 has 15 residues. CDR3 sequence (DNA): TGTGCCAGCAGTAACAGGGAATATAGCAATCAGCCCCAGCATTTT. Translated: CASSNREYSNQPQHF.

This clone has a handful of counts. The chain links TRBV9 to TRBJ1-5; the D gene is possibly TRBD1 (5 bases). Deletions cut 4 bases from V and 1 base from J, with 12 bases between. The length of the CDR3 is 15 residues. Germline loops: CDR1 SGDLS, CDR2 YYNGEE. The CDR3 is CASSSVPGSNQPQHF. In nucleotides, the CDR3 is TGTGCCAGCAGCTCAGTTCCAGGGAGCAATCAGCCCCAGCATTTT.

V usage is TRBV28 and J usage is TRBJ2-1; TRBD2 matches at 13 bases. Trimming cost V 3 bases and J 4 bases; bases outside gene matches: 0. Germline CDR1 MDHEN, CDR2 SYDVKM. The CDR3 totals 15 residues. The CDR3 DNA sequence: TGTGCCAGCAGTTTGACTAGCGGGAGGTACAATGAGCAGTTCTTC. It encodes CASSLTSGRYNEQFF.

This clone came up a few times. This chain uses TRBV29-1 with TRBJ1-1, with D unclear. Germline CDR1 reads SQVTM; CDR2 reads ANQGSEA. The CDR3 is made up of 13 amino acids. Trimming stripped 2 bases from V and 5 bases from J, with 12 bases between. The CDR3 reads CSVESVVETEAFF. CDR3 nucleotide sequence: TGCAGCGTTGAAAGCGTTGTGGAAACTGAAGCTTTCTTT.

The chain employs TRBV9 and TRBJ1-4, with D perhaps matching TRBD1 (5 bases). This CDR3 contains 11 residues. Deletions cut 3 bases from V and 14 bases from J, with 11 bases between. Germline-derived CDR1 and CDR2 are SGDLS and YYNGEE. Here the CDR3 DNA reads TGTGCCAGCAGCGACCCGGGACTGCTGTTTTTT. It translates to CASSDPGLLFF.

This clone has only a few counts. The chain employs TRBV11-2 and TRBJ1-5, with 12 positions matching TRBD1. J lost 5 bases, V lost 3 bases, and 5 bases had no gene match. The CDR3 spans 16 residues. Germline CDR1 SGHAT, CDR2 FQNNGV. CDR3 sequence (DNA): TGTGCCAGCAGCTTGGGCGGGACAGGGGGCCATCAGCCCCAGCATTTT. It is translated as CASSLGGTGGHQPQHF.

The V gene is TRBV28, the J gene TRBJ2-2, with D tentatively TRBD2 (5 bases). The V and J ends lost 3 bases and 7 bases respectively, with 9 bases between them. Germline CDR1 and CDR2: MDHEN and SYDVKM. The CDR3 sequence is 13 residues long. Here the CDR3 DNA reads TGTGCCAGCAGTTTGGGTGGAGGCGGGGAGCTGTTTTTT. Translating it yields CASSLGGGGELFF.

This clone was picked up a small number of times. V is TRBV9 and J is TRBJ1-2; D is ambiguous. CDR1 and CDR2 from the germline V gene are SGDLS and YYNGEE. The length of the CDR3 is 11 residues. The V end was cut by 3 bases, the J end by 8 bases, with 8 bases between. The CDR3 is CASSARGGYTF. In DNA, the CDR3 is TGTGCCAGCAGCGCCAGAGGAGGCTACACCTTC.

The V and J genes are TRBV28 and TRBJ2-1; 11 nucleotides agree with TRBD1. The ends lost 5 bases at V and 2 bases at J; junction bases unmatched: 5. The CDR3 runs 16 residues. Germline loops: CDR1 MDHEN, CDR2 SYDVKM. DNA for the CDR3: TGTGCCAGCAGTCCCGGACAGGGGGCGCCCTACAATGAGCAGTTCTTC. It is translated as CASSPGQGAPYNEQFF.

The CDR3 loop reads CAWSTGQRYEQYF. CDR3 DNA sequence: TGTGCCTGGAGCACGGGACAGCGATACGAGCAGTACTTC. This chain connects TRBV30 to TRBJ2-7; TRBD1 agrees at 7 bases. V lost 3 bases to trimming and J lost 4 bases; unmatched junction nucleotides: 6. The CDR3 is 13 amino acids. Germline V gene data show CDR1 as GTSNPN and CDR2 as SVGIG (reference sequence).

The CDR3 nucleotides read TGTGCCAGCAGCATCCGACAGCCACGACCGAGCTCCTACAATGAGCAGTTCTTC. Its protein product is CASSIRQPRPSSYNEQFF. The chain combines TRBV7-6 with TRBJ2-1; the D gene is possibly TRBD1 (5 bases). This CDR3 has 18 residues. Germline CDR1 is SGHVS and CDR2 is FNYEAQ. The V end was cut by 5 bases, the J end by 0 bases, with 20 bases between.

This clone was observed once. The genes are TRBV5-1 and TRBJ2-3; tentatively, D is TRBD1 (8 bases). The CDR3 extends over 15 amino acids. Germline CDR1 is SGHRS and CDR2 is YFSETQ. The V gene lost 6 bases and the J gene lost 0 bases, with 14 bases spanning the gap. As DNA, the CDR3 is TGCGCCAGCACCCCACAGGGGGGGAGCACAGATACGCAGTATTTT. Its protein is CASTPQGGSTDTQYF.

The gene calls are TRBV11-2 and TRBJ2-3, with D unresolved. The CDR3 is 12 residues long. V lost 5 bases and J 0 bases, leaving 3 bases between the germline ends. Per germline, CDR1 SGHAT and CDR2 FQNNGV. CDR3 amino acids: CASSPSTDTQYF. The CDR3 nucleotides read TGTGCCAGCAGCCCTAGCACAGATACGCAGTATTTT.

CDR3 sequence reads: CASSLGQITDTQYF. The CDR3 nucleotides read TGTGCCAGCAGTTTAGGACAGATCACAGATACGCAGTATTTT. The chain joins TRBV27 to TRBJ2-3, with a tentative D call TRBD1 (6 bases). Germline CDR1 is MNHEY and CDR2 is SMNVEV (reference sequence). The CDR3 is 14 residues long. Trimming took 2 bases from V and 2 from J, leaving 8 bases between them.

About this clone: A read error may produce the germline difference seen at one junction end. V usage is TRBV11-3 and J usage is TRBJ2-1, with D perhaps TRBD1 (5 bases). The CDR3 is 13 amino acids. CDR1 is SGHNT and CDR2 is YENEEA in the germline V gene. The CDR3 sequence: CANSLGAGNEQFF. The CDR3 coding sequence is TGTGCCAACAGCCTAGGGGCTGGGAATGAGCAGTTCTTC.

V gene TRBV18 combines with J gene TRBJ2-7, with 7 bases fitting TRBD2. V dropped 6 bases and J dropped 0; count of bases not matched to a gene: 11. Germline CDR1 KGHSH, CDR2 LQKENI. The CDR3 extends over 16 amino acids. The CDR3 sequence is CASSILRLAASYEQYF. CDR3 coding DNA: TGTGCCAGCTCCATATTGAGGCTAGCGGCCTCCTACGAGCAGTACTTC.